This T cell receptor beta chain was profiled in a study of cytomegalovirus exposure and HLA in healthy donors (TCRdb year 2017). Regarding the research as a whole: In an earlier analysis of roughly 500 of the donors, under 300 Gb of sequence data and 100 million or so unique TCR beta sequences from about 180 million T cells were reported. Roughly 300 gigabases of sequencing data and tens of millions of unique TCR sequences were included in an early release covering roughly 600 HLA-typed donors. Of the roughly 400 genotyped donors, less than 90% were placed in the genetic ancestry cluster associated with self-reported Caucasian donors. The aim of the study was to test whether cataloging public T cell receptors could identify signatures of past pathogen exposure. The T cell repertoires of 700 or so subjects were profiled by immunosequencing and related to cytomegalovirus serostatus. Besides the first cohort of some 670 subjects, a separate validation cohort made up of around 120 different subjects was used. High-throughput TCR immunosequencing, statistical association of individual TCRs with disease status, and machine learning were combined to predict cytomegalovirus infection status. In a later analysis, previously published TCR beta repertoires from some 640 donors were re-analyzed and high-resolution HLA genotyping was added so that TCR occurrence patterns could be studied. The later analysis used no new phenotypic data to find candidate immune exposures, relying instead on TCR beta sequences and their occurrence across donors. To decide whether each TCR beta V gene segment behaved as functional or pseudogenic, an earlier analysis of fewer than 750 of the donors relied on high-throughput TCR beta sequencing. Alongside the repertoire data, information on donor age, sex, ethnicity and CMV serostatus was compiled. Genome-wide SNP genotypes for about three fifths of the 666 donors were used in a later genetic analysis, which treated that subset as a discovery cohort. Every repertoire in the discovery cohort had been generated on one and the same sequencing platform. Class I and class II HLA loci were covered by the typing at four-digit resolution. The number of typed donors differed by locus: roughly 629-630 for A, B, C, DRB1 and DQB1; approximately 520 for DQA1; some 610 for DPA1; and some 470 for DPB1. Four or five DR-DQ haplotypes were handled as single units for association and clustering, since linkage in the cohort was strong. Among some 400 genotyped donors of the cohort, an average of around 250,000 unique TCR beta nucleotide sequences was sequenced per donor, of which 15% to 20% were non-productive.

The cohort consisted of hundreds of healthy bone marrow donors. At the time of sampling, every cohort member was nominally healthy, though immune exposures that went unrecorded were likely present. The donor tested CMV seronegative, placing the donor among the 350 to 400 seronegative members of the cohort. A peripheral blood sample was collected from each donor, and TCR beta sequencing was performed on peripheral blood mononuclear cells. Genomic DNA extraction from the blood cell samples was performed with the Qiagen DNeasy Blood Extraction Kit. The library was generated by the immunoSEQ multiplex PCR assay. For the multiplex PCR, a mixture combining 60 forward primers for TCR Vbeta segments and 13 reverse primers for TCR Jbeta segments was used. The CDR3 region of rearranged TCR beta genes was amplified from genomic DNA with a multiplex PCR assay. On the Illumina HiSeq System, the amplified TCR beta libraries were sequenced as 87-base-pair reads. The study's processing was this. In a later analysis, tens of millions of unique TCR beta chains were counted across the approximately 620 repertoires, and roughly 11 million of these chains were shared by at least two donors. Raw reads were error-corrected and collapsed into unique sequences by a nearest-neighbor algorithm in which closely related sequences were merged to remove PCR and sequencing errors. V, D and J gene segments were assigned by aligning CDR3 sequences to IMGT reference sequences. Each retained sequence needed at least a six-nucleotide match to both a V gene segment and a J gene segment. A rearrangement counted as productive if the CDR3 had no stop codons and remained in frame with V and J, and every other rearrangement counted as non-productive. Following IMGT convention, CDR3 was defined as the stretch from the second conserved V-encoded cysteine up to the conserved J-encoded phenylalanine. Sequences without an unambiguous match to a single V gene segment were excluded from the earlier analysis of over 500 of the donors. In an earlier analysis of 587 of the donors, a V segment was called functional when productive rearrangements were above 56.7%, and segregating when the standard deviation between donors exceeded 5%. A statistical classification framework was built to diagnose cytomegalovirus status from the catalog of TCR beta chain sequences. A later analysis assigned V and J genes by comparing TCR nucleotide sequences with IMGT/GENE-DB human TR gene sequences. A later analysis assigned CDR3 sequences and most-parsimonious VDJ recombination scenarios with the TCRdist pipeline. A later analysis defined each TCR beta chain by its CDR3 amino acid sequence plus V-gene family, and excluded reads lacking a unique V-gene family. A later analysis removed 592 highly shared, low-generation-probability nucleotide sequences to deal with suspected cross-contamination and a sequencing artifact. In a later analysis, a clonal expansion index for each public chain was calculated from normalized within-repertoire ranks of inferred template counts. Generation probabilities in a later analysis came from a VDJ recombination model fitted to out-of-frame rearrangements, and those results were checked against IGoR. Hypergeometric tests were used in a later analysis to score TCR-TCR, TCR-HLA and TCR-CMV co-occurrence, with a repertoire-size bias correction applied to the TCR pairs. In a later analysis, false discovery rates were estimated by permuting HLA or CMV assignments 20 times. In a later analysis, co-occurring TCRs were grouped with DBSCAN, and TCRdist sequence similarity was added when clustering was performed within HLA-allele-positive subsets. Repertoires with fewer than 30,000 or more than 120,000 public chains, plus five repertoires with anomalous nucleotide sharing, were excluded from co-occurrence clustering. As stored in TCRdb, this immuneACCESS dataset retains in-frame rearrangements with V and J assigned. A fraction of the clones does not appear; measured against another copy, unresolved V genes explain less than half of the discrepancy, and the remainder lacks a known reason. V and J calls and clone size are given by that table; D and trimming were obtained from the DNA. The sample has about 130,000 clones on record, approximately 79% of them singletons. The top ten clones comprise 3% to 4.5% of the sample.

The germline V gene supplies CDR1 MNHNS and CDR2 SASEGT. V is pared back by 8 bases and J by 15 bases, with 11 bases lying between the germline termini. Including cysteine and phenylalanine, the CDR3 has 10 amino acids. Kept here is only the CDR3 DNA, which spans 30 bases and is read in frame from base 1. General study outcomes and caveats: Several of the top co-occurrence clusters appeared to be linked to parvovirus B19, influenza, CMV and Epstein-Barr virus, according to a later analysis. Some IMGT-functional V segments, including TRBV6-2 and TRBV6-3, could not be told apart with the 87-base-pair reads, so those segments were excluded. According to a later genetic analysis, donors in an Asian-associated ancestry cluster had fewer N-insertions in productive TCRs than the approximately 630-donor mean. The earlier analysis of fewer than 750 of the donors excluded fewer than 20 rarely observed V segments, including chromosome 9 orphons, because counts were too low. In a later analysis, most CMV-associated TCR beta chains were found to appear HLA-restricted, with HLA associations seemingly driven largely by CMV exposure. While some public TCRs were present in many individuals, most TCR sequences turned up only very rarely across donors. A later analysis found that HLA-associated TCR beta chains were more clonally expanded and had lower generation probabilities than equally common non-associated chains. Assigning TCR associations to individual alleles was difficult when HLA alleles, especially DR and DQ, strongly co-occurred. An association between a missense DCLRE1C variant and V-gene and J-gene trimming of TCR beta chains was found in a later genetic analysis and replicated in an independent cohort. The authors suggested that the approach could potentially be extended to other disease states and immunological phenotypes. A further reported finding was that TCR beta sequences accurately predicted the HLA-A and HLA-B alleles for most subjects in the first cohort. Because HLA typing was missing for some donors at each locus, association tests included only the typed subset. In vitro tests confirmed that a few of the cytomegalovirus-associated TCR beta chains recognize cytomegalovirus antigens. An earlier analysis of 587 of the donors showed that most TCR beta V segments appeared in productive rearrangements either about 87% or about 30% of the time, which broadly matched IMGT annotations. Cytomegalovirus status was reported to be diagnosed by the classifier with high specificity and sensitivity in both the original and validation cohorts. Specific HLA alleles were associated with 18,000 or so TCR beta sequences at a false discovery rate of 0.05 in a later analysis. CMV serostatus was the only immune exposure information available for the cohort. The presence/absence analyses assumed that sequencing depth was roughly uniform across donors, and that assumption may not be true. A total of fewer than 200 TCR beta chains were listed by the study as associated with cytomegalovirus. A later analysis found that TCR association rates varied across HLA loci, with DRB1 alleles showing the most associated TCRs and HLA-C alleles the fewest. The sequencing pipeline was judged likely to have produced a cluster of highly shared sequence variants as a technical artifact. Correlated functional status among segregating V segments might reflect linkage disequilibrium, but an unknown experimental factor could not be ruled out. This cohort had only TCR beta chains sequenced, and the lack of alpha or paired-chain data limited which features could be detected.

In regard to this clone: Its binding antigen is unknown. No clone much larger than this one lies a single base away; base qualities are absent.

The sequenced sample was PBMCs. The rearranged segments are TRBV6-1 and TRBJ1-6; no D gene can be assigned with confidence. This clonotype was obtained from a man under 40 in good health and CMV-seronegative. The bases are TGTGCCAGCGGGCCCCTTGGCCTCCACTTT. Its protein product is CASGPLGLHF.